These 11 T cell receptor beta chains share one sample of origin, sequenced in a study of blood T cells in healthy people across ages. Together with a sample-barcoded 5' primer, a J-beta primer mix was included in a second PCR lasting about 7 to 12 cycles. TCRdb processed the 5' RACE reads anew with MiXCR; each CDR3 protein has one entry. This table holds 980,000 or so distinct CDR3 sequences, around 48% found once. The specimen sequenced was blood. Source of these receptors: a man between 25 and 39 years old in good health.

This clonotype was seen ten or more times. V and J are TRBV12-3 or TRBV12-4 and TRBJ1-1, with D tentatively TRBD1 (5 bases). This CDR3 region has 13 residues. Trimming removed 7 bases at V and 2 bases at J, with 11 bases between. This CDR3 reads CASNEQENTEAFF. The DNA of the CDR3 is TGTGCCAGCAATGAACAGGAAAACACTGAAGCTTTCTTT.

This clonotype was detected a few times. The chain has TRBV4-1 and TRBJ2-3; 7 positions agree with TRBD1. Looked up from germline, CDR1 is MGHRA and CDR2 is YSYEKL. V lost 4 bases and J lost 0; bases outside the gene matches: 7. This CDR3 has 16 residues. CDR3 sequence: CASSLTGTASTDTQYF. The DNA for the CDR3 is TGCGCCAGCAGCCTAACCGGGACAGCTAGCACAGATACGCAGTATTTT.

To note about this clonotype: Since a much larger clone is just one base distant, this may be a read error. This chain uses TRBV5-1 with TRBJ2-1; the D is unclear. TRBJ2-7 explains the end of the DNA better; the J call may be wrong. The germline gives CDR1 SGHRS, CDR2 YFSETQ. The CDR3 has 17 amino acids. The CDR3 is CASSLGSVGSSYNEQYF. For the CDR3, the DNA is TGCGCCAGCAGCTTGGGGTCGGTGGGCAGCTCCTACAATGAGCAGTACTTC.

This clonotype was counted once. The V gene is TRBV7-8, the J gene TRBJ2-6, with D uncertain. V was cut by 4 bases and J by 4 bases, with 14 bases left in between. The CDR3 spans 16 residues. CDR1 and CDR2 (germline): SGHVS, FQNEAQ. The CDR3 region is CASSYGPRSGANVLTF. The DNA of the CDR3 is TGTGCCAGCAGCTATGGACCACGAAGCGGGGCCAACGTCCTGACTTTC.

V is TRBV14 and J is TRBJ2-4; D call uncertain. This CDR3 is 14 amino acids long. V was trimmed by 2 bases and J by 7 bases, leaving 12 bases between them. In germline, CDR1 is SGHDN, CDR2 FVKESK. CDR3 in DNA: TGTGCCAGCAGCCAATACCAATTGGGGAACATTCAGTACTTC. Its protein product is CASSQYQLGNIQYF. Supplemented by reference TRBV14 and TRBJ2-4, the full variable domain reads EAGVTQFPSHSVIEKGQTVTLRCDPISGHDNLYWYRRVMGKEIKFLLHFVKESKQDESGMPNNRFLAERTGGTYSTLKVQPAELEDSGVYFCASSQYQLGNIQYFGAGTRLSVL.

To note about this clonotype: A single base separates this from a much larger clone, so it may be a read error. The chain recombines TRBV6-5 with TRBJ2-5; possible D gene TRBD1, 6 bases. The DNA end is a closer match to TRBJ2-7, so the J assignment may be wrong. Germline assignment: CDR1 MNHEY and CDR2 SVGAGI. This CDR3 contains 13 residues. CDR3 DNA: TGTGCCAGCAGTTACTCGCAGGGGAACGAGCAGTACTTC. This codes for CASSYSQGNEQYF.

The rearrangement links TRBV4-1 to TRBJ2-3; possible D gene TRBD2, 6 bases. Germline lookup yields CDR1 MGHRA and CDR2 YSYEKL. The V end lost 1 base, the J end lost 2 bases, and 13 bases lay between the germline ends. The CDR3 contains 16 residues. The CDR3, as DNA: TGCGCCAGCAGCCAAGTAACTGCGGGACTCACAGATACGCAGTATTTT. Translated, it gives CASSQVTAGLTDTQYF.

V usage is TRBV6-1 and J usage is TRBJ1-3; D unresolved. CDR1 and CDR2 (germline): MNHNS, SASEGT. V was trimmed by 11 bases and J by 0 bases, leaving 17 bases between them. CDR3 length: 15 residues. CDR3 DNA sequence: TGTGCCTCAAAACCCAACAGCGTCTCTGGAAACACCATATATTTT. Amino acid sequence: CASKPNSVSGNTIYF.

The chain uses TRBV20-1 and TRBJ1-4, with 9 bases matching TRBD1. From germline, CDR1 is DFQATT and CDR2 SNEGSKA (reference sequence). The ends lost 5 bases at V and 8 bases at J; junction bases unmatched: 9. The CDR3 extends over 14 amino acids. The CDR3 loop is CSADPTGGNEKLFF. DNA of the CDR3: TGCAGTGCTGATCCGACAGGGGGGAACGAAAAACTGTTTTTT.

This clonotype was observed a handful of times. The chain recombines TRBV6-2 or TRBV6-3 with TRBJ2-7, with TRBD2 matching 9 bases. CDR3 size: 14 residues. After removal of 6 bases from V and 5 bases from J, the junction contained 8 bases not matched to a gene. Looked up from germline, CDR1 is MNHEY and CDR2 is SVGEGT. CDR3 nucleotides: TGTGCCAGCAGAAGATCGGCTAGCGGGAACGAGCAGTACTTC. Protein product: CASRRSASGNEQYF.

The J gene is TRBJ1-2, the V gene TRBV29-1, with D hard to call. V dropped 6 bases and J dropped 7 bases, with 9 bases sitting between them. The germline CDR1 and CDR2 sequences are SQVTM and ANQGSEA. The length of the CDR3 is 10 residues. The CDR3 DNA reads TGCAGCGTGCTGGACGGTGGCTACACCTTC. It specifies CSVLDGGYTF. Full variable domain (missing parts from reference TRBV29-1 and TRBJ1-2): SAVISQKPSRDICQRGTSLTIQCQVDSQVTMMFWYRQQPGQSLTLIATANQGSEATYESGFVIDKFPISRPNLTFSTLTVSNMSPEDSSIYLCSVLDGGYTFGSGTRLTVV.